A selection of T cell receptor beta chains follows, all from one sample in a study of T cells in Graves' hyperthyroidism and ophthalmopathy. TCRdb called the multiplex PCR reads again in MiXCR, with one record for every CDR3 protein. This sample carries a few hundred thousand distinct CDR3 sequences, about 14% of them seen once, and the ten largest clones take more than 10%. Sequenced: blood. These receptors all come from a woman aged 40 to 50 with Graves' hyperthyroidism that later progressed to Graves' ophthalmopathy. CDR3s include the opening cysteine and the closing phenylalanine or tryptophan. The D gene is left open where the match is weak. Not every row has a clone size; where given, it reads once, few, many or a size class.

TRBJ2-7 | many | TRBD1 | TRBV15 | CATSRGNRGYEQYF | TGTGCCACCAGCAGAGGAAACAGGGGGTACGAGCAGTACTTC
TRBJ1-6 | many | NA | TRBV2 | CASNGRTPLHF | TGTGCCAGCAACGGGAGGACACCCCTCCACTTT
TRBJ2-3 | many | TRBD1 | TRBV2 | CASTARGQTKDTQYF | TGTGCCAGCACCGCTAGGGGGCAGACCAAGGATACGCAGTATTTT
TRBJ2-1 | many | NA | TRBV9 | CASSGEGNEQFF | TGTGCCAGCAGCGGGGAAGGCAATGAGCAGTTCTTC
TRBJ2-1 | few | NA | TRBV19 | CASSIKTGSSYNEQFF | TGTGCCAGTAGTATAAAAACAGGGAGCTCCTACAATGAGCAGTTCTTC
TRBJ1-4 | NA | TRBD1 | TRBV5-1 | CASSLLPRDRGLGANEKLFF | TGCGCCAGCAGCTTGTTGCCCCGGGACAGGGGGCTCGGAGCTAATGAAAAACTGTTTTTT
TRBJ2-5 | many | TRBD2 | TRBV28 | CASSLTSGAQETQYF | TGTGCCAGCAGTTTAACTAGCGGAGCGCAAGAGACCCAGTACTTC
TRBJ1-1 | many | NA | TRBV5-8 | CASSLRAFF | TGTGCCAGCAGCTTGCGAGCTTTCTTT
TRBJ1-1 | few | NA | TRBV18 | CASSPYTNTEAFF | TGTGCCAGCTCTCCTTATACCAACACTGAAGCTTTCTTT
TRBJ2-2 | many | TRBD2 | TRBV10-2 | CASRRLGLAGSTGELFF | TGCGCCAGCAGAAGGCTAGGACTAGCGGGATCCACCGGGGAGCTGTTTTTT
TRBJ1-2 | NA | NA | TRBV30 | CAWSVWGGPYGYTF | TGTGCCTGGAGTGTATGGGGCGGACCCTATGGCTACACCTTC
TRBJ2-7 | many | TRBD2 | TRBV18 | CASSPLAAGDREQYF | TGTGCCAGCTCACCACTTGCAGCGGGAGACCGCGAGCAGTACTTC
TRBJ2-7 | many | NA | TRBV6-1 | CASSPADGSTEQYF | TGTGCCAGCAGTCCGGCCGACGGATCCACCGAGCAGTACTTC
TRBJ2-3 | many | NA | TRBV10-3 | CAISVAGRTDTQYF | TGTGCCATCAGTGTGGCGGGGCGCACAGATACGCAGTATTTT
TRBJ1-1 | many | NA | TRBV20-1 | CSAAGQTMNTEAFF | TGCAGTGCTGCCGGACAGACAATGAACACTGAAGCTTTCTTT
TRBJ1-1 | many | NA | TRBV28 | CASSRQPTNTEAFF | TGTGCCAGCAGTCGTCAGCCCACGAACACTGAAGCTTTCTTT
TRBJ1-3 | many | NA | TRBV4-1 | CASSHLPSTVGSRGNTIYF | TGCGCCAGCAGCCACCTGCCCAGTACCGTCGGATCGCGAGGAAACACCATATATTTT
TRBJ2-7 | many | NA | TRBV9 | CASSPRAGTGEQYF | TGTGCCAGCAGCCCCAGGGCGGGGACGGGCGAGCAGTACTTC
TRBJ2-7 | many | NA | TRBV3-1 | CASSQGLASEQYF | TGTGCCAGCAGCCAAGGGTTAGCTTCCGAGCAGTACTTC
TRBJ2-1 | NA | NA | TRBV19 | CASSPGTTIAGQFF | TGTGCCAGTAGTCCCGGGACCACGATTGCTGGGCAGTTCTTC
TRBJ2-3 | many | TRBD1 | TRBV2 | CASGRGTANANTQYF | TGTGCCAGCGGGCGAGGGACAGCCAACGCCAATACGCAGTATTTT
TRBJ2-7 | NA | TRBD1 | TRBV13 | CASSSYGTGFPYEQYF | TGTGCCAGCAGCTCATATGGGACAGGGTTCCCCTACGAGCAGTACTTC